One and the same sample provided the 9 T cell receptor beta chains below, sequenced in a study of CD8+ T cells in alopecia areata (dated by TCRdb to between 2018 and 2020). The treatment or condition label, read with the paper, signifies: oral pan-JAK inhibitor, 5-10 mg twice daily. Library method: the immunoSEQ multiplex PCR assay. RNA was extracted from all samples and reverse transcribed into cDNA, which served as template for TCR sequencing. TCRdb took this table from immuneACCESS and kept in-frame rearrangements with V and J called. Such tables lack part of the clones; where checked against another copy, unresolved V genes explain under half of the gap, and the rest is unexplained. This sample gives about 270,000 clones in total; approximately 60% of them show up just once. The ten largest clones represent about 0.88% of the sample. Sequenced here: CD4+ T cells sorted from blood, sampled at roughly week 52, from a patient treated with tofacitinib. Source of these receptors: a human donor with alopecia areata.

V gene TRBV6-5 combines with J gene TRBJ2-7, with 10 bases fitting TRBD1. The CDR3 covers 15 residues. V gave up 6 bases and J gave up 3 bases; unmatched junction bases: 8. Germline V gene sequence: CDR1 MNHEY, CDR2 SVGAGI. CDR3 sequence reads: CASSPTGTGVYEQYF. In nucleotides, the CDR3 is TGTGCCAGCAGCCCGACCGGGACAGGGGTCTACGAGCAGTACTTC.

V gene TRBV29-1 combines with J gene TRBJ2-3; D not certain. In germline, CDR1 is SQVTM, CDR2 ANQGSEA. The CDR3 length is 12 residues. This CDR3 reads CSYQKGSDTQYF. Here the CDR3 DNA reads TGCAGTTACCAAAAGGGTTCAGATACGCAGTATTTT.

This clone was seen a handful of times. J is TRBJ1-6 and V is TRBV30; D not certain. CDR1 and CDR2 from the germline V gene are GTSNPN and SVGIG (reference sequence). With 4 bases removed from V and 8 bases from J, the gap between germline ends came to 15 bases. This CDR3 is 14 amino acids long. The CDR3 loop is CAWKMWAEYSPLHF. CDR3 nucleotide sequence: TGTGCCTGGAAAATGTGGGCGGAATATTCACCCCTCCACTTT.

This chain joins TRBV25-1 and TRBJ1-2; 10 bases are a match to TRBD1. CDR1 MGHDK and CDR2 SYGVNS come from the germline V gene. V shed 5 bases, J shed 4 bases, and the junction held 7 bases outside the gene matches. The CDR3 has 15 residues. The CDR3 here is CASSRDRGYGYGYTF. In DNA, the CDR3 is TGTGCCAGCAGTAGGGACAGGGGTTATGGCTATGGCTACACCTTC.

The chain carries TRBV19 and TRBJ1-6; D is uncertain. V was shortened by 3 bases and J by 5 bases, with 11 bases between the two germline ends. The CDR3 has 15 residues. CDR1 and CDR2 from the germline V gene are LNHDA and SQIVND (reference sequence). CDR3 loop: CASSITGVDNSPLHF. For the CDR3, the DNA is TGTGCCAGTAGTATCACCGGGGTGGATAATTCACCCCTCCACTTT.

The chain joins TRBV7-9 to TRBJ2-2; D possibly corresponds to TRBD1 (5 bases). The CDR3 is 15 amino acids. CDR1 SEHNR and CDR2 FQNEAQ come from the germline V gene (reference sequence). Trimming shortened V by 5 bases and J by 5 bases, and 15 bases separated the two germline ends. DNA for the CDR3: TGTGCCAGCAGCCCGGTAACAGGAAGGACCGGGGAGCTGTTTTTT. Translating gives CASSPVTGRTGELFF.

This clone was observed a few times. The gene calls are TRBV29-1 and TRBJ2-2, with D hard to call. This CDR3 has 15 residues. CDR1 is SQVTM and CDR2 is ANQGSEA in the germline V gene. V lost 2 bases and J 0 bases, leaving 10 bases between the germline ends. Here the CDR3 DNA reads TGCAGCGTTGAAATGGACGGAACGAACACCGGGGAGCTGTTTTTT. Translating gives CSVEMDGTNTGELFF.

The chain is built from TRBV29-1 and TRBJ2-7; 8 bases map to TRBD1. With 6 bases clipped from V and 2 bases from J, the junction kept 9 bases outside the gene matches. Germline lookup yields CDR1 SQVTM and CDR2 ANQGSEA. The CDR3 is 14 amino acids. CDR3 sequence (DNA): TGCAGCGTGAGGACCGGGACAGGAACCTACGAGCAGTACTTC. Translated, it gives CSVRTGTGTYEQYF.

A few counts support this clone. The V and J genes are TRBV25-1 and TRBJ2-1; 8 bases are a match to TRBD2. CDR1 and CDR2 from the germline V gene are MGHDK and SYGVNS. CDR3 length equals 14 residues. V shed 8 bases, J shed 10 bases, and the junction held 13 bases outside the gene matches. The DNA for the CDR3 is TGTGCCAGCCATCGGGGACTAGAGTATGACGAGCAGTTCTTC. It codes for CASHRGLEYDEQFF.